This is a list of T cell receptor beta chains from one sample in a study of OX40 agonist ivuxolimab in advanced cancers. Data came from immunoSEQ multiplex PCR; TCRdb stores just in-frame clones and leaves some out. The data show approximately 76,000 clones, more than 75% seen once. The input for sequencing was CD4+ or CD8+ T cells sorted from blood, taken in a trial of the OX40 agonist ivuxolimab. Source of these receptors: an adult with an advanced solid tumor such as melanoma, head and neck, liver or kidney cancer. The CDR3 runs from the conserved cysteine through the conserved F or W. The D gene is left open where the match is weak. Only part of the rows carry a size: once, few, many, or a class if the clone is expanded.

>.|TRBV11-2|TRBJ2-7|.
TGTGCCAGCAGCTCGGCCCACGAGCAGTACTTC
CASSSAHEQYF
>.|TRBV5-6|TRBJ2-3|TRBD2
TGTGCCAGCAGCTTAATTAGCGGGGGGGCGGCAGATACGCAGTATTTT
CASSLISGGAADTQYF
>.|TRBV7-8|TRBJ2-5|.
TGTGCCAGCAGCCTCGGACTCTTGAAAAGGGGGGAGACCCAGTACTTC
CASSLGLLKRGETQYF
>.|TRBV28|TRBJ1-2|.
TGTGCCAGCAGTTTGGTACAGAACTATGGCTACACCTTC
CASSLVQNYGYTF
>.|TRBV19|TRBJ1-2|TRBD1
TGTGCCAGTAGCACCACACAGGGGCTCTATGGCTACACCTTC
CASSTTQGLYGYTF
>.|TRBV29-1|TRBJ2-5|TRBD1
TGCAGCGTTGAAGCGTTGTTTCCTAGGACAGGGGGGGAGACCCAGTACTTC
CSVEALFPRTGGETQYF
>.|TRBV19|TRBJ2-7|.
TGTGCCAGTAGTTCTCGGGCCGCGAAGCAGTACTTC
CASSSRAAKQYF
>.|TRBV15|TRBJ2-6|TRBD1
TGTGCCACCAGCATGGGACAGGGATCCTCTGGGGCCAACGTCCTGACTTTC
CATSMGQGSSGANVLTF
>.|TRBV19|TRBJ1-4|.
TGTGCCAGTAGCTACCGGGAGTTGGATGAAAAACTGTTTTTT
CASSYRELDEKLFF
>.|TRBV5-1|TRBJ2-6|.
TGCGCCAGCAGCCATAGACCCGGAAGTTCCGGGGCCAACGTCCTGACTTTC
CASSHRPGSSGANVLTF
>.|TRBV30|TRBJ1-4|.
TGTGCCTGGAGTAGTCAGGGTGGAGAAAAACTGTTTTTT
CAWSSQGGEKLFF
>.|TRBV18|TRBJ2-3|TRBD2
TGTGCCAGCTCACCAGGACTAGGTGGCACAGATACGCAGTATTTT
CASSPGLGGTDTQYF
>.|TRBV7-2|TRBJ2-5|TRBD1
TGTGCCAGCAGCATAATATCGACAGGGGTACTAAAGACCCAGTACTTC
CASSIISTGVLKTQYF
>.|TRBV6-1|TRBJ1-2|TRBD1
TGTGCCAGCAGCATGGGACAGGTCTATGGCTACACCTTC
CASSMGQVYGYTF
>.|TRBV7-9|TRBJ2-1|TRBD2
TGTGCCAGCAGCTCTCTAGCGGGGGGCTACAATGAGCAGTTCTTC
CASSSLAGGYNEQFF
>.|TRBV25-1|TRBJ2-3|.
TGTGCCAGCGCAAGGGCAGATACGCAGTATTTT
CASARADTQYF
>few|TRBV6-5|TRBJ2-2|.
TGTGCCAGCAGCCCCCGGGGGGCTTTCGGGGAGCTGTTTTTT
CASSPRGAFGELFF
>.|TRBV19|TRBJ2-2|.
TGTGCCAGTAGTACTCGGGGGGCGCGGGACACCGGGGAGCTGTTTTTT
CASSTRGARDTGELFF
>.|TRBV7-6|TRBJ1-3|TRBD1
TGTGCCAGCAGCTTAGGGGCCAGGGGGTTCGGAGACACCATATATTTT
CASSLGARGFGDTIYF
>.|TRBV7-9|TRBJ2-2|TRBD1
TGTGCCAGTCCCGGGACAGGGGGCATACACACCGGGGAGCTGTTTTTT
CASPGTGGIHTGELFF
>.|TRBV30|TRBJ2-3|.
TGTGCCTGCACTCGTCCCGTTGGCACAGATACGCAGTATTTT
CACTRPVGTDTQYF
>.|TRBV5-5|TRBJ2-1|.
TGTGCCAGCAGCTTGGCTGACGGACGCCGTGGGAGTGAGCAGTTCTTC
CASSLADGRRGSEQFF
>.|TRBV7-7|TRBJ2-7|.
TGTGCTAGCAGCTTCACGGACGGCTACGAGCAGTACTTC
CASSFTDGYEQYF
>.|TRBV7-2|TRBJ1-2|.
TGTGCCAGCAGCCAAAGGGGCCGAGGCTACACCTTC
CASSQRGRGYTF
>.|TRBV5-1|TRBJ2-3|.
TGCGCCAGCAGCTCGGAGGGTCGGGTCAACACAGATACGCAGTATTTT
CASSSEGRVNTDTQYF
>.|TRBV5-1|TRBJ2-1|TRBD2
TGCGCCAGCAGCTTTGCGAGTGGCTTTAGCGGGAGAACCTACAATGAGCAGTTCTTC
CASSFASGFSGRTYNEQFF
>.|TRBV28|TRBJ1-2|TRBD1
TGTGCCAGCAAAACGGGACAGGGTCACTATGGCTACACCTTC
CASKTGQGHYGYTF
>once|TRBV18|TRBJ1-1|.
TGTGCCAGCTCCCCTCGACAAGTGAACACTGAAGCTTTCTTT
CASSPRQVNTEAFF
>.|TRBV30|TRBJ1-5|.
TGTGCCTGGAGTAGGGATGATCAGCCCCAGCATTTT
CAWSRDDQPQHF
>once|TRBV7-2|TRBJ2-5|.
TGTGCCAGCAGCTTAGGCTCCGGGAGTGGGGAGACCCAGTACTTC
CASSLGSGSGETQYF
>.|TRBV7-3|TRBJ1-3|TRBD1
TGTGCCAGCAGCTGGGGGACAGGGGGCTCTGGAAACACCATATATTTT
CASSWGTGGSGNTIYF
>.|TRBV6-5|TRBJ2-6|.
TGTGCCAGCAGCCGAGGAACTGGGGCCAACGTCCTGACTTTC
CASSRGTGANVLTF
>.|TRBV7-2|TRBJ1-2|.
TGTGCCAGCAGCTTAGGAGGAGGCTATGGCTACACCTTC
CASSLGGGYGYTF
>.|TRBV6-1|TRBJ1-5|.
TGTGCCAGCAGTGAAGCGGGGAATAGCAATCAGCCCCAGCATTTT
CASSEAGNSNQPQHF
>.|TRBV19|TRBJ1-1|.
TGTGCCAGTAGTACCTCCGGGACACCTTCTACTGAAGCTTTCTTT
CASSTSGTPSTEAFF
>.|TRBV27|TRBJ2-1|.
TGTGCCAGCAGTTACAGGCCTTACAATGAGCAGTTCTTC
CASSYRPYNEQFF
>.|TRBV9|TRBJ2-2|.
TGTGCCAGCAGCGTAGGGCTAGCGAACACCGGGGAGCTGTTTTTT
CASSVGLANTGELFF
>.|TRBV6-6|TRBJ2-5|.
TGTGCCAGCAGTTCAGGGGGGGAGACCCAGTACTTC
CASSSGGETQYF
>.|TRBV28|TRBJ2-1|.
TGTGCCAGCAGTCCCGGGCGGACGGGCCGGGCGCCGTTCTTC
CASSPGRTGRAPFF
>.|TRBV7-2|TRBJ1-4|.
TGTGCCAGCAGCTTAACGAGATCCCGAGAAAAACTGTTTTTT
CASSLTRSREKLFF
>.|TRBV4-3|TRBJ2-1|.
TGCGCCAGCAGCCAAGATCTCTGGGGGAATGAGCAGTTCTTC
CASSQDLWGNEQFF
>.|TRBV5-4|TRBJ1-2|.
TGTGCCAGCAGCTTGCCCGGCACTAACTATGGCTACACCTTC
CASSLPGTNYGYTF
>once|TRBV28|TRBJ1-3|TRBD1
TGTGCCAGCATTTTCGACAGGGGAGGAAACACCATATATTTT
CASIFDRGGNTIYF
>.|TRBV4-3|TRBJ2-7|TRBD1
TGCGCCAGCAGCCGATACCCCCGTGGACAGGGGTACGAGCAGTACTTC
CASSRYPRGQGYEQYF
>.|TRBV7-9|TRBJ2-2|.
TGTGCCAGCAGCTTGGAGTCCCTCAACTCGGTCACCGGGGAGCTGTTTTTT
CASSLESLNSVTGELFF
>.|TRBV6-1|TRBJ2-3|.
TGTGCCAGCAGCACGGCGGCCGCTAGCACAGATACGCAGTATTTT
CASSTAAASTDTQYF
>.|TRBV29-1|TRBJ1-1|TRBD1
TGCAGCGTTTGGGACAGGGGGAACACTGAAGCTTTCTTT
CSVWDRGNTEAFF